These T cell receptor beta chains were read from a single sample in a study of OX40 agonist ivuxolimab in advanced cancers. The assay was immunoSEQ multiplex PCR, and TCRdb's table has in-frame clones only and misses some. Here the sample spans roughly 30,000 clones, 85% to 95% being singletons. The specimen comprised CD4+ or CD8+ T cells sorted from blood, sampled in a trial of the OX40 agonist ivuxolimab. These receptors all stem from an adult with an advanced solid tumor such as melanoma, head and neck, liver or kidney cancer. The CDR3 runs from the conserved cysteine through the conserved F or W. Each record gives: J gene, V gene, D gene, clone size, CDR3 protein, CDR3 DNA. D genes are given only for firm matches. Part of the rows lack a size; the others show once, few, many or a class for expanded clones.

>TRBJ1-2|TRBV19|-|-
CASSIGDGYTF
TGTGCCAGTAGTATCGGAGATGGCTACACCTTC
>TRBJ1-4|TRBV9|-|-
CASSVVGGLQEKLFF
TGTGCCAGCAGCGTAGTCGGGGGGCTTCAGGAAAAACTGTTTTTT
>TRBJ2-1|TRBV11-2|TRBD2|-
CASSLDGGAGREQFF
TGTGCCAGCAGCTTAGACGGGGGGGCCGGGAGAGAGCAGTTCTTC
>TRBJ2-6|TRBV4-3|-|-
CASSQDSGDKITF
TGCGCCAGCAGCCAAGATTCGGGGGACAAAATAACTTTC
>TRBJ2-2|TRBV7-9|TRBD1|-
CASSTGDRVNTGELFF
TGTGCCAGCAGCACAGGGGACAGGGTGAACACCGGGGAGCTGTTTTTT
>TRBJ2-5|TRBV27|-|-
CASSLSWGRTQYF
TGTGCCAGCAGTTTATCTTGGGGAAGGACCCAGTACTTC
>TRBJ2-7|TRBV7-8|-|-
CASSSLPLGVYEQYF
TGTGCCAGCAGCTCATTGCCCTTGGGGGTGTACGAGCAGTACTTC
>TRBJ1-1|TRBV19|-|-
CASSPQGNTEAFF
TGTGCCAGTAGTCCCCAGGGGAACACTGAAGCTTTCTTT
>TRBJ1-5|TRBV6-5|-|few
CASSYGTYQPQHF
TGTGCCAGCAGTTACGGGACTTATCAGCCCCAGCATTTT
>TRBJ2-3|TRBV10-1|TRBD2|-
CASRSQTSGRTSTDTQYF
TGCGCCAGCAGATCGCAGACTAGCGGGAGAACTAGCACAGATACGCAGTATTTT
>TRBJ2-7|TRBV27|-|-
CASSLRAGALWEQYF
TGTGCCAGCAGTCTTCGGGCAGGGGCCCTTTGGGAGCAGTACTTC
>TRBJ1-1|TRBV5-4|-|-
CASSWGNTEAFF
TGTGCCAGCAGCTGGGGGAACACTGAAGCTTTCTTT
>TRBJ1-5|TRBV30|-|-
CAWSVWVRTSNQPQHF
TGTGCCTGGAGCGTATGGGTCAGAACAAGCAATCAGCCCCAGCATTTT
>TRBJ1-5|TRBV19|TRBD1|-
CASSSRDSGGQPQHF
TGTGCCAGTAGTTCCCGGGACAGCGGCGGTCAGCCCCAGCATTTT
>TRBJ2-4|TRBV6-5|-|-
CASSSSRGYIQYF
TGTGCCAGCAGTTCGTCACGGGGTTACATTCAGTACTTC
>TRBJ2-3|TRBV7-8|-|-
CASSPLGGYSSTDTQYF
TGTGCCAGCAGCCCATTAGGGGGGTACTCTAGCACAGATACGCAGTATTTT
>TRBJ1-3|TRBV7-2|-|large
CASSLGARPGNTIYF
TGTGCCAGCAGCTTGGGTGCAAGGCCTGGAAACACCATATATTTT
>TRBJ2-1|TRBV7-6|TRBD2|-
CASSLDGTSGGEQFF
TGTGCCAGCAGCTTAGACGGGACTAGCGGGGGGGAGCAGTTCTTC
>TRBJ2-7|TRBV27|-|-
CASSPGTNSYEQYF
TGTGCCAGCAGTCCCGGGACCAATTCCTACGAGCAGTACTTC
>TRBJ2-7|TRBV27|-|-
CASSSITGRPAEQYF
TGTGCCAGCAGTTCTATTACAGGGAGACCTGCCGAGCAGTACTTC
>TRBJ2-3|TRBV5-5|TRBD2|-
CASSFDAGTSWSLSTDTQYF
TGTGCCAGCAGCTTTGACGCCGGGACTAGCTGGTCCTTGAGCACAGATACGCAGTATTTT
>TRBJ2-3|TRBV9|-|-
CASSVGGRATYTDTQYF
TGTGCCAGCAGCGTAGGCGGGCGGGCGACCTACACAGATACGCAGTATTTT
>TRBJ1-4|TRBV27|TRBD1|-
CASSPMGDRLGNEKLFF
TGTGCCAGCAGTCCAATGGGGGACAGGCTTGGTAATGAAAAACTGTTTTTT
>TRBJ2-7|TRBV11-3|-|-
CASSFGHGAYEQYF
TGTGCCAGCAGCTTTGGGCACGGGGCCTACGAGCAGTACTTC
>TRBJ2-6|TRBV19|-|-
CASSWANVLTF
TGTGCCAGTAGCTGGGCCAACGTCCTGACTTTC
>TRBJ2-2|TRBV27|-|-
CASSWGITGELFF
TGTGCCAGCAGTTGGGGTATAACCGGGGAGCTGTTTTTT
>TRBJ1-5|TRBV28|-|-
CASSLGSNQPQHF
TGTGCCAGCAGTTTGGGCAGCAATCAGCCCCAGCATTTT
>TRBJ1-4|TRBV7-9|TRBD1|once
CASRHGTGATNEKLFF
TGTGCCAGCAGACACGGGACAGGGGCAACTAATGAAAAACTGTTTTTT
>TRBJ1-4|TRBV5-4|-|once
CASSPGGEKLFF
TGTGCCAGCAGCCCGGGAGGGGAAAAACTGTTTTTT
>TRBJ1-5|TRBV7-9|-|-
CASSSDSNQPQHF
TGTGCCAGCAGCTCGGATAGCAATCAGCCCCAGCATTTT
>TRBJ2-5|TRBV4-1|-|-
CASSQEGGSAGTQYF
TGCGCCAGCAGCCAAGAAGGGGGTAGCGCCGGGACCCAGTACTTC
>TRBJ2-3|TRBV14|-|-
CASSQEYPPGALTDTQYF
TGTGCCAGCAGCCAAGAATATCCTCCAGGGGCTCTCACAGATACGCAGTATTTT
>TRBJ1-1|TRBV6-5|TRBD1|-
CASSSRQGAMSTEAFF
TGTGCCAGCAGTTCACGACAGGGGGCAATGAGCACTGAAGCTTTCTTT
>TRBJ2-4|TRBV7-6|TRBD2|-
CASSFLSGDIAKNIQYF
TGTGCCAGCAGCTTCCTAAGCGGGGATATAGCCAAAAACATTCAGTACTTC
>TRBJ2-3|TRBV30|TRBD2|-
CAWSLSGEADTQYF
TGTGCCTGGAGTCTTAGCGGGGAGGCAGATACGCAGTATTTT
>TRBJ2-1|TRBV6-5|-|-
CASTWTDSNEQFF
TGTGCCAGCACCTGGACAGATTCCAATGAGCAGTTCTTC
>TRBJ2-2|TRBV5-4|TRBD1|-
CASRLQGTGELFF
TGTGCCAGCAGGTTACAGGGGACCGGGGAGCTGTTTTTT
>TRBJ1-2|TRBV7-3|-|-
CASSFTREGGYTF
TGTGCCAGCAGCTTCACCAGGGAAGGTGGCTACACCTTC
>TRBJ1-5|TRBV15|TRBD1|-
CATSVQGATQPQHF
TGTGCCACCAGCGTTCAGGGGGCCACTCAGCCCCAGCATTTT
>TRBJ2-3|TRBV28|-|-
CASTKGDSSTDTQYF
TGTGCCAGCACCAAGGGGGATTCTAGCACAGATACGCAGTATTTT
>TRBJ1-2|TRBV9|-|-
CASSGPGQKNYGYTF
TGTGCCAGCAGCGGGCCTGGACAGAAAAACTATGGCTACACCTTC
>TRBJ2-3|TRBV6-9|-|-
CASSLYRTDTQYF
TGTGCCAGCAGTTTATACAGGACAGATACGCAGTATTTT
>TRBJ2-3|TRBV7-9|-|-
CASSLEASTDTQYF
TGTGCCAGCAGCTTAGAGGCCAGCACAGATACGCAGTATTTT
>TRBJ1-2|TRBV27|-|-
CASSLQARAYGYTF
TGTGCCAGCAGTTTACAAGCCAGGGCGTATGGCTACACCTTC
>TRBJ1-5|TRBV28|-|-
CASSYNQPQHF
TGTGCCAGCAGCTACAATCAGCCCCAGCATTTT
>TRBJ2-3|TRBV7-6|-|-
CASSLRGGSDTQYF
TGTGCCAGCAGCTTAAGGGGGGGATCAGATACGCAGTATTTT
>TRBJ2-1|TRBV7-9|-|-
CASSLVAYNEQFF
TGTGCCAGCAGCTTAGTCGCTTACAATGAGCAGTTCTTC
>TRBJ2-5|TRBV6-5|-|-
CASSYGSSPGTQYF
TGTGCCAGCAGTTACGGGTCGTCCCCGGGGACCCAGTACTTC
>TRBJ1-1|TRBV28|-|-
CASRAWGNTEAFF
TGTGCCAGCAGGGCTTGGGGGAACACTGAAGCTTTCTTT